Listed here are 26 T cell receptor beta chains from one sample, sequenced in a study of blood T cell repertoires in COVID-19 (dated by TCRdb to about 2020). Libraries were constructed by the immunoSEQ multiplex PCR assay. Held by TCRdb, this immuneACCESS table contains in-frame sequences only and omits some clones. Under half of the omission traces to an unresolved V gene where checked; the cause of the rest is unknown. The sample yields 150,000 to 200,000 clones; approximately 87% were counted once. Around 9.9% of the sample lies in the top ten. The sample taken for sequencing was peripheral blood. The source of these receptors is a woman in her sixties or seventies with COVID-19, enrolled during active disease.

V is TRBV6-5 and J is TRBJ2-5, with a weak D call TRBD2 (6 bases). There are 13 residues in the CDR3. The germline V and J ends were trimmed by 0 bases and 6 bases, with 8 bases remaining between them. Germline CDR1 reads MNHEY; CDR2 reads SVGAGI. The CDR3 reads CASSYSGGKTQYF. CDR3 DNA sequence: TGTGCCAGCAGTTACTCGGGGGGTAAGACCCAGTACTTC.

The CDR3 loop is CASSPGRGYEQYF. CDR3 nucleotides: TGTGCCAGCAGCCCAGGCAGAGGGTACGAGCAGTACTTC. V usage is TRBV9 and J usage is TRBJ2-7; a weak D match, TRBD2 (5 bases). Germline V CDR1 and CDR2: SGDLS, YYNGEE. This CDR3 contains 13 residues. Between the trimmed V and J ends, which lost 4 bases and 4 bases, there was a span of 12 bases. Together with reference TRBV9 and TRBJ2-7, the CDR3 gives the full variable domain: DSGVTQTPKHLITATGQRVTLRCSPRSGDLSVYWYQQSLDQGLQFLIQYYNGEERAKGNILERFSAQQFPDLHSELNLSSLELGDSALYFCASSPGRGYEQYFGPGTRLTVT.

The CDR3, as DNA: TGTGCCAGCAGCGATCGGGGGGACGAGCAGTACTTC. It encodes CASSDRGDEQYF. The chain links TRBV9 to TRBJ2-7; 7 nucleotides line up with TRBD2. The V gene's germline CDR1 is SGDLS and CDR2 YYNGEE. The ends lost 3 bases at V and 5 bases at J; junction bases unmatched: 2. This CDR3 is built from 12 residues.

This clone has just one count. J is TRBJ1-4 and V is TRBV7-9; 8 nucleotides line up with TRBD1. CDR3 length: 15 amino acids. The germline CDR1 and CDR2 sequences are SEHNR and FQNEAQ (reference sequence). V lost 5 bases, J lost 3 bases, and 5 bases stayed unmatched. The CDR3 DNA is TGTGCCAGCAGCCCACAGACAGGGGCTAATGAAAAACTGTTTTTT. Translating it yields CASSPQTGANEKLFF.

With respect to this clone: An end of the junction does not agree with germline; a read error may underlie this. The chain uses TRBV7-7 and TRBJ2-2, with D unresolved. The CDR3 covers 15 residues. Looked up from germline, CDR1 is SSHAT and CDR2 is FNYEAQ (reference sequence). The CDR3 protein is CASSAHLRNTGELFF. CDR3 nucleotides: TGTGCTAGCAGCGCGCACTTGAGGAACACCGGGGAGCTGTTTTTT.

In this sample, this clone turned up a few times. V and J are TRBV7-9 and TRBJ1-5; 7 nucleotides line up with TRBD1. The germline gives CDR1 SEHNR, CDR2 FQNEAQ (reference sequence). The CDR3 extends over 16 amino acids. V dropped 5 bases and J dropped 0; count of bases not matched to a gene: 7. CDR3 in amino acids: CASSPEQGYSNQPQHF. The CDR3 nucleotides are TGTGCCAGCAGCCCCGAACAGGGGTATAGCAATCAGCCCCAGCATTTT.

The V gene is TRBV3-1 (or the pseudogene TRBV3-2), the J gene TRBJ2-2, with D hard to call. Trimming cost V 5 bases and J 4 bases, with 14 bases left between them. Germline loops: CDR1 LGHDT, CDR2 YNNKEL (reference sequence). The CDR3 loop spans 15 amino acids. CDR3 bases: TGTGCCAGCAGCTCCAGGTGGGTGGGCACCGGGGAGCTGTTTTTT. Encoded protein: CASSSRWVGTGELFF.

V and J are TRBV3-1 (or the pseudogene TRBV3-2) and TRBJ1-5, with 7 bases lining up with TRBD1. The V and J ends lost 4 bases and 5 bases, in that order; junction bases with no gene match: 2. Germline values: CDR1 LGHDT, CDR2 YNNKEL (reference sequence). The CDR3 extends over 13 amino acids. CDR3 sequence reads: CASSLTGDQPQHF. CDR3 DNA: TGTGCCAGCAGCCTCACAGGGGATCAGCCCCAGCATTTT.

The V gene is TRBV19, the J gene TRBJ2-2; 10 bases fit TRBD2. Germline CDR1 is LNHDA and CDR2 is SQIVND (reference sequence). This CDR3 spans 15 amino acids. V lost 6 bases to trimming and J lost 4 bases; unmatched junction nucleotides: 5. This CDR3 is CASRGLAQGTGELFF. The CDR3 DNA reads TGTGCCAGTAGGGGACTAGCGCAAGGCACCGGGGAGCTGTTTTTT.

CDR3 sequence: CASSPSRYEQYF. CDR3 nucleotide sequence: TGCGCCAGCAGCCCCTCTAGGTACGAGCAGTACTTC. This chain links TRBV5-1 with TRBJ2-7; D is undetermined. The germline CDR1 and CDR2 sequences are SGHRS and YFSETQ. V shed 4 bases and J shed 4 bases, with 9 bases lying between them. The CDR3 extends over 12 amino acids.

This clone was recorded only once. J is TRBJ2-7 and V is TRBV7-2, with a possible D match to TRBD2 (6 bases). The V end was cut by 2 bases, the J end by 4 bases, with 18 bases between. The CDR3 consists of 16 residues. Looked up from germline, CDR1 is SGHTA and CDR2 is FQGNSA. The CDR3 nucleotides are TGTGCCAGCAGCTTATATCACTCGGGAGAGGAATACGAGCAGTACTTC. Amino acids: CASSLYHSGEEYEQYF.

This clone occurred a few times. The chain links TRBV5-1 to TRBJ1-5; 7 bases match TRBD1. Unmatched junction bases numbered 3, after V lost 2 bases and J lost 1 base. Germline-derived CDR1 and CDR2 are SGHRS and YFSETQ. The CDR3 is made up of 15 amino acids. The CDR3: CASSFSTGSNQPQHF. Written as DNA, the CDR3 is TGCGCCAGCAGCTTCTCGACAGGGAGCAATCAGCCCCAGCATTTT. Together with reference TRBV5-1 and TRBJ1-5, the CDR3 gives the full variable domain: KAGVTQTPRYLIKTRGQQVTLSCSPISGHRSVSWYQQTPGQGLQFLFEYFSETQRNKGNFPGRFSGRQFSNSRSEMNVSTLELGDSALYLCASSFSTGSNQPQHFGDGTRLSIL.

The V call is TRBV27, the J call TRBJ2-2; the match to TRBD2 covers 7 bases. The CDR3 totals 16 residues. Germline-derived CDR1 and CDR2 are MNHEY and SMNVEV (reference sequence). The V gene end was trimmed by 3 bases and the J gene end by 5 bases; junction bases not matched to a gene: 9. The CDR3 region is CASSFRGRAGTGELFF. The CDR3 bases are TGTGCCAGCAGTTTTCGGGGGAGGGCCGGTACCGGGGAGCTGTTTTTT.

V is TRBV7-9 and J is TRBJ1-2; TRBD1 might be the D (5 bases). CDR1 is SEHNR, CDR2 FQNEAQ, per germline (reference sequence). V gave up 2 bases and J gave up 8 bases, with 15 bases separating them. The CDR3 length is 14 residues. CDR3: CASSLRQTPWGYTF. DNA for the CDR3: TGTGCCAGCAGCTTAAGACAGACCCCTTGGGGCTACACCTTC.

The genes are TRBV2 and TRBJ1-1; TRBD1 matches at 12 bases. This CDR3 region has 14 residues. V lost 6 bases and J lost 6; bases outside the gene matches: 5. CDR1 is SNHLY and CDR2 is FYNNEI in the germline V gene. For the CDR3, the DNA is TGTGCCAGCAGGGGACAGGGGGCTGGGGCTGAAGCTTTCTTT. This codes for CASRGQGAGAEAFF.

This chain joins TRBV4-3 and TRBJ2-2; 9 bases map to TRBD2. V was pared by 4 bases and J by 6 bases, with 9 bases of the junction left unmatched. The CDR3 length is 16 residues. Germline V CDR1 and CDR2: LGHNA, YSLEER. The CDR3 nucleotides are TGCGCCAGCAGCCTTGGACTAGCGTGGGAGTCCGGGGAGCTGTTTTTT. Translation: CASSLGLAWESGELFF.

The genes are TRBV2 and TRBJ2-7; D gene ambiguous. The CDR3 is 13 residues long. V was cut by 5 bases and J by 5 bases, with 13 bases left in between. The germline V gene encodes CDR1 SNHLY and CDR2 FYNNEI. Here the CDR3 DNA reads TGTGCCAGCAGTCCTTACAGATTAGACGAGCAGTACTTC. This sequence encodes CASSPYRLDEQYF.

This clone showed up many times. V usage is TRBV4-3 and J usage is TRBJ1-6, with 8 bases matching TRBD1. V lost 1 base and J lost 7; bases outside the gene matches: 9. The V gene's germline CDR1 is LGHNA and CDR2 YSLEER. CDR3 length: 17 residues. CDR3 in DNA: TGCGCCAGCAGCCAAGCTACCGGGACAGGAATAAATTCACCCCTCCACTTT. This translates into CASSQATGTGINSPLHF.

CDR3: CASSLLPASGSGRDNEQFF. For the CDR3, the DNA is TGTGCCAGCAGCTTACTCCCCGCTTCAGGTAGCGGGAGAGACAATGAGCAGTTCTTC. The genes are TRBV7-3 and TRBJ2-1, with 9 nucleotides matching TRBD2. Germline CDR1 reads SGHTA; CDR2 reads FQGTGA. Trimming removed 2 bases from V and 5 bases from J; junction bases left unmatched: 16. This CDR3 is 19 amino acids long.

The genes are TRBV27 and TRBJ1-1, with 9 bases identical to TRBD1. This CDR3 spans 18 amino acids. Looked up from germline, CDR1 is MNHEY and CDR2 is SMNVEV (reference sequence). J gave up 0 bases and V 3 bases, and 11 bases lay outside the gene matches. The CDR3 loop is CASSFSDRGMKMNTEAFF. The CDR3 DNA follows: TGTGCCAGCAGTTTTTCGGACAGGGGTATGAAAATGAACACTGAAGCTTTCTTT.

This clone was observed a few times. The chain uses TRBV19 and TRBJ2-1; 10 nucleotides agree with TRBD1. In germline, CDR1 is LNHDA, CDR2 SQIVND (reference sequence). The ends lost 4 bases at V and 7 bases at J; junction bases unmatched: 10. This CDR3 has 16 residues. Written as DNA, the CDR3 is TGTGCCAGTAGTACTTTGACAGGGGGCGCCCAGAATGAGCAGTTCTTC. It translates to CASSTLTGGAQNEQFF.

The rearrangement links TRBV24-1 to TRBJ2-2, with TRBD1 matching 9 bases. Germline CDR1 is KGHDR and CDR2 is SFDVKD. Trimming took 4 bases from V and 0 from J; bases not matched to a gene: 8. The CDR3 has 18 amino acids. The CDR3 bases are TGTGCCACCAGTGAAACGGACAGGGGAAATTCGAACACCGGGGAGCTGTTTTTT. As protein: CATSETDRGNSNTGELFF.

The chain combines TRBV7-6 with TRBJ2-7; D gene uncertain. V lost 5 bases and J 8 bases, leaving 7 bases between the germline ends. Germline-derived CDR1 and CDR2 are SGHVS and FNYEAQ. The CDR3 spans 10 residues. CDR3 in amino acids: CASSLLKQYF. The CDR3, as DNA: TGTGCCAGCAGCCTACTGAAGCAGTACTTC.

The chain has TRBV7-9 and TRBJ1-5, with 8 bases that match TRBD1. This CDR3 contains 15 residues. Unmatched junction bases numbered 3, after V lost 5 bases and J lost 0 bases. Germline-derived CDR1 and CDR2 are SEHNR and FQNEAQ (reference sequence). The CDR3, as DNA: TGTGCCAGCAGCCTGACAGGGGATAGCAATCAGCCCCAGCATTTT. Amino acids: CASSLTGDSNQPQHF.

V and J are TRBV5-1 and TRBJ1-3, with 9 bases fitting TRBD1. The CDR3 covers 17 residues. Germline values: CDR1 SGHRS, CDR2 YFSETQ. After removal of 4 bases from V and 0 bases from J, the junction contained 8 bases not matched to a gene. For the CDR3, the DNA is TGCGCCAGCAGCCTATGGGACAGGGCATCCTCTGGAAACACCATATATTTT. Translation gives CASSLWDRASSGNTIYF.

Note on this clone: One junction end does not reproduce the germline sequence, and a read error may be involved. Distinct nucleotide sequences in the sample also encode this CDR3. The chain has TRBV20-1 and TRBJ2-7, with D possibly TRBD2 on 6 matching bases. Germline-derived CDR1 and CDR2 are DFQATT and SNEGSKA (reference sequence). The CDR3 is 15 residues long. CDR3 loop: CSASIGTLIPREQYF. Here the CDR3 DNA reads TGTAGTGCTAGTATAGGGACTCTGATCCCACGCGAGCAGTACTTC.